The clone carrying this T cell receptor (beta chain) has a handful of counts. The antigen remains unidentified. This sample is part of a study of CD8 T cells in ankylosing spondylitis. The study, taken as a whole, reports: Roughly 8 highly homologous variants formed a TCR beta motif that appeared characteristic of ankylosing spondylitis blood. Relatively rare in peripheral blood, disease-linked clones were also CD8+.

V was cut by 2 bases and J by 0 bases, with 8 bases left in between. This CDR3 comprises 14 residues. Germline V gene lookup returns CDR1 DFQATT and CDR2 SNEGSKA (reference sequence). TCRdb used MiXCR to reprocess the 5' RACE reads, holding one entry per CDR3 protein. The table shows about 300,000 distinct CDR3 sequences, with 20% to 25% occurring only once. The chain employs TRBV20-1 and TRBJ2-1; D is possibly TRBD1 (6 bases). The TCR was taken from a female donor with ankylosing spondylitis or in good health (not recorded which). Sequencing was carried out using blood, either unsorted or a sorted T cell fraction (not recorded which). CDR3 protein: CSARKGVSYNEQFF. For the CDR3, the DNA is TGCAGTGCTAGAAAGGGGGTCTCCTACAATGAGCAGTTCTTC.